These 14 T cell receptor beta chains share one sample of origin, sequenced in a study of CD8+ T cells in alopecia areata. The authors extracted RNA and reverse transcribed it into cDNA as the sequencing template. This table comes from immunoSEQ multiplex PCR, and its TCRdb copy is limited to in-frame clones, with some not included. The sample carries 150,000 to 200,000 clones, about 65% recorded once. Treatment: oral pan-JAK inhibitor, 5-10 mg twice daily. This material consisted of CD4+ T cells sorted from blood, taken at approximately week 49, from a patient treated with tofacitinib. These receptor sequences come from a human donor with alopecia areata.

The CDR3 DNA sequence: TGTGCCAGCAGCCCCGGAAGCAACGAGCAGTACTTC. Translation: CASSPGSNEQYF. This chain links TRBV11-3 with TRBJ2-7; D is uncertain. V lost 5 bases, J lost 5 bases, and 10 bases lay in between. The germline gives CDR1 SGHNT, CDR2 YENEEA. CDR3 length equals 12 residues.

The gene calls are TRBV9 and TRBJ2-2, with 8 bases aligning to TRBD2. This CDR3 contains 16 residues. J lost 4 bases, V lost 4 bases, and 9 bases had no gene match. The germline gives CDR1 SGDLS, CDR2 YYNGEE. CDR3 sequence reads: CASSPRRGGITGELFF. CDR3 coding DNA: TGTGCCAGCAGCCCCCGACGGGGGGGGATCACCGGGGAGCTGTTTTTT.

This sequence joins TRBV7-2 and TRBJ2-2; 7 bases are a match to TRBD2. The CDR3 totals 17 residues. V was pared by 5 bases and J by 5 bases, with 14 bases of the junction left unmatched. Germline loops: CDR1 SGHTA, CDR2 FQGNSA. CDR3 in amino acids: CASSPTLAARRTGELFF. The CDR3 DNA reads TGTGCCAGCAGCCCTACGCTAGCGGCTAGAAGGACCGGGGAGCTGTTTTTT.

The chain combines TRBV25-1 with TRBJ1-2; 7 nucleotides align to TRBD1. Germline V lookup: CDR1 MGHDK, CDR2 SYGVNS. V gave up 5 bases and J gave up 1 base; unmatched junction bases: 10. There are 16 residues in the CDR3. The CDR3 spells CASSYSRQGRNYGYTF. The CDR3 DNA is TGTGCCAGCAGTTACTCAAGACAGGGCCGTAACTATGGCTACACCTTC.

The chain links TRBV29-1 to TRBJ1-2, with TRBD1 identical over 11 bases. Germline trimming cut 6 bases from V and 8 bases from J; bases unmatched to any gene: 8. CDR3 length: 13 amino acids. CDR1 SQVTM and CDR2 ANQGSEA come from the germline V gene. The CDR3 region is CSVKRDRGEGYTF. Here the CDR3 DNA reads TGCAGCGTCAAGAGGGACAGGGGGGAGGGCTACACCTTC.

The chain uses TRBV5-1 and TRBJ1-1, with D maybe TRBD1 (5 bases). CDR1 SGHRS and CDR2 YFSETQ come from the germline V gene. Trimming took 0 bases from V and 5 from J, leaving 11 bases between them. The CDR3 extends over 14 amino acids. The CDR3 spells CASSLAGDRTEAFF. CDR3 coding DNA: TGCGCCAGCAGCTTGGCGGGGGATCGGACTGAAGCTTTCTTT.

V and J are TRBV11-2 and TRBJ2-7; D is unclear. The germline V gene has CDR1 SGHAT and CDR2 FQNNGV. The V and J ends lost 0 bases and 3 bases respectively, with 12 bases between them. The CDR3 sequence is 15 residues long. In DNA form, the CDR3 reads TGTGCCAGCAGCTTAGACGCTTCAGAGATCTACGAGCAGTACTTC. This sequence encodes CASSLDASEIYEQYF.

V is TRBV29-1 and J is TRBJ1-2; D is unclear. V lost 5 bases and J lost 2, with 9 bases in between. The CDR3 runs to 12 residues. Germline V CDR1 and CDR2: SQVTM, ANQGSEA. In DNA, the CDR3 is TGCAGCGTTTCTAGGAACAACTATGGCTACACCTTC. This codes for CSVSRNNYGYTF.

The chain carries TRBV5-1 and TRBJ1-2; D unresolved. The CDR3 is made up of 15 amino acids. Germline V gene data show CDR1 as SGHRS and CDR2 as YFSETQ. The V and J ends lost 0 bases and 0 bases respectively, with 9 bases between them. CDR3 in DNA: TGCGCCAGCAGCTTGGGAGAGGGTTCTAACTATGGCTACACCTTC. Translation: CASSLGEGSNYGYTF.

V usage is TRBV19 and J usage is TRBJ2-1; D gene unclear. Germline V lookup: CDR1 LNHDA, CDR2 SQIVND (reference sequence). V lost 3 bases, J lost 0 bases, and 12 bases lay in between. This CDR3 is 16 amino acids long. CDR3 nucleotides: TGTGCCAGTAGTATGCTAGGGCTTAGCTCCTACAATGAGCAGTTCTTC. Translation gives CASSMLGLSSYNEQFF.

The chain carries TRBV29-1 and TRBJ1-2; D is unclear. CDR1 and CDR2 (germline): SQVTM, ANQGSEA. The CDR3 runs 12 residues. Trimming pared 3 bases from V and 7 bases from J, leaving 12 bases between. CDR3 protein: CSVEAQEGGYTF. DNA for the CDR3: TGCAGCGTTGAGGCTCAGGAAGGTGGCTACACCTTC. The full variable domain, completed using reference TRBV29-1 and TRBJ1-2, is SAVISQKPSRDICQRGTSLTIQCQVDSQVTMMFWYRQQPGQSLTLIATANQGSEATYESGFVIDKFPISRPNLTFSTLTVSNMSPEDSSIYLCSVEAQEGGYTFGSGTRLTVV.

This clone has only a few counts. This specimen includes other DNA sequences encoding the same CDR3. The chain combines TRBV7-9 with TRBJ1-1, with a possible D match to TRBD1 (5 bases). The CDR3 consists of 13 residues. V was trimmed by 3 bases and J by 4 bases, leaving 9 bases between them. From germline, CDR1 is SEHNR and CDR2 FQNEAQ (reference sequence). The CDR3 region is CASSLQGGTEAFF. The CDR3 DNA sequence: TGTGCCAGCAGCTTGCAGGGAGGCACTGAAGCTTTCTTT.

The chain has TRBV6-4 and TRBJ1-1; D gene ambiguous. Germline-derived CDR1 and CDR2 are MRHNA and SNTAGT. The CDR3 is made up of 14 amino acids. Trimming shortened V by 5 bases and J by 6 bases, and 16 bases separated the two germline ends. Here the CDR3 DNA reads TGTGCCAGCAGTCCCAACGGAGGGATGGCTGAAGCTTTCTTT. Its protein product is CASSPNGGMAEAFF.

This clone appeared once. V is TRBV5-1 and J is TRBJ2-1, with a possible D match to TRBD2 (6 bases). The CDR3 contains 14 residues. V was pared by 0 bases and J by 9 bases, with 13 bases between. The V gene's germline CDR1 is SGHRS and CDR2 YFSETQ. The CDR3 DNA follows: TGCGCCAGCAGCTTGGACGGGGGTAAGAGTGAGCAGTTCTTC. Protein: CASSLDGGKSEQFF.